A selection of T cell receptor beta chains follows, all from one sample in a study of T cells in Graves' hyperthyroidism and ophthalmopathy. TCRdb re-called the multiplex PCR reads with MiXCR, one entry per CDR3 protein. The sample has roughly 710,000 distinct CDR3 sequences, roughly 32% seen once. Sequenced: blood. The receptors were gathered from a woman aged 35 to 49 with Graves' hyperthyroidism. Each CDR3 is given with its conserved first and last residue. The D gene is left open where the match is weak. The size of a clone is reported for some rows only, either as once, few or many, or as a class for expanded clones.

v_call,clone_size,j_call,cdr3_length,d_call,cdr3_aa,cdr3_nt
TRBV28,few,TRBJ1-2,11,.,CASSGFDGYTF,TGTGCCAGCAGTGGTTTCGATGGCTACACCTTC
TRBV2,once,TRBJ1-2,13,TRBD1,CASSVPQGDGYTF,TGTGCCAGCAGTGTCCCGCAGGGGGATGGCTACACCTTC
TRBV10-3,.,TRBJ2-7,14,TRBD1,CASRGTGRSNEQYF,TGTGCCAGCAGGGGGACAGGGAGGTCCAACGAGCAGTACTTC
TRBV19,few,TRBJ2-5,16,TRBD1,CASSLQDRGGAETQYF,TGTGCCAGTAGCCTCCAGGACAGGGGAGGGGCGGAGACCCAGTACTTC
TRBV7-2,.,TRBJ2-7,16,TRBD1,CASSSAWDRGLYEQYF,TGTGCCAGCAGCTCGGCCTGGGACAGGGGGCTTTACGAGCAGTACTTC
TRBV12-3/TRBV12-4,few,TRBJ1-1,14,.,CASSKDSSHTEAFF,TGTGCCAGCAGTAAGGACAGTTCTCACACTGAAGCTTTCTTT
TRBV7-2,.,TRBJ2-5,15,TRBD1,CASSLNLGQQETQYF,TGTGCCAGCAGCTTAAATCTGGGACAGCAAGAGACCCAGTACTTC
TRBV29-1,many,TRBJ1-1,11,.,CSVVQSIEAFF,TGCAGCGTTGTCCAATCAATCGAGGCTTTCTTT
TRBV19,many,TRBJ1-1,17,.,CASSTYRGRAMNTEAFF,TGTGCCAGTAGCACATATCGGGGCAGGGCAATGAACACTGAAGCTTTCTTT
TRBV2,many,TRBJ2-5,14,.,CASSAGESQETQYF,TGTGCCAGCAGTGCTGGCGAGAGCCAAGAGACCCAGTACTTC
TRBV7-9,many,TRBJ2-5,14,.,CASRKGVLEETQYF,TGTGCCAGCAGGAAAGGGGTGCTGGAAGAGACCCAGTACTTC
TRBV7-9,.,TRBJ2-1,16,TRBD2,CASSASGSWSYNEQFF,TGTGCCAGCAGTGCCAGCGGGAGCTGGTCCTACAATGAGCAGTTCTTC
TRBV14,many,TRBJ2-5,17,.,CASSRQIGSFEGETQYF,TGTGCCAGCAGCCGACAAATAGGGTCCTTTGAGGGGGAGACCCAGTACTTC
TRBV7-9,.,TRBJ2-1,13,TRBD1,CASSLAGGPEQFF,TGTGCCAGCAGCTTGGCAGGGGGTCCTGAGCAGTTCTTC
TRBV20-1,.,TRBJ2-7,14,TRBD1,CSARDLDRGYEQYF,TGCAGTGCTAGAGATCTAGACAGGGGCTACGAGCAGTACTTC
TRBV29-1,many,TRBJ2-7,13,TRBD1,CSAEDRVANEQYF,TGCAGCGCGGAGGACAGGGTGGCAAACGAGCAGTACTTC
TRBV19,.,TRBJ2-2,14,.,CASSWGAKDGELFF,TGTGCCAGTAGTTGGGGGGCGAAGGACGGGGAGCTGTTTTTT
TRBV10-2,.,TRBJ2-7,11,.,CATRDQGEQYF,TGCGCCACAAGGGACCAGGGCGAGCAGTACTTC
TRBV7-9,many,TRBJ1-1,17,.,CASSLGGGDGRNTEAFF,TGTGCCAGCAGCTTGGGAGGTGGGGACGGGAGGAACACTGAAGCTTTCTTT
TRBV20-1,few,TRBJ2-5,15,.,CSARESGRGTETQYF,TGCAGTGCTAGAGAAAGCGGTAGAGGGACTGAGACCCAGTACTTC
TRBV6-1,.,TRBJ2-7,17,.,CASTQGRTDRFAYEQYF,TGTGCCAGCACCCAGGGAAGGACGGATCGTTTCGCCTACGAGCAGTACTTC
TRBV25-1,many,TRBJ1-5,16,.,CASSDNRQVRNQPQHF,TGTGCCAGCAGTGATAACCGACAGGTCCGCAATCAGCCCCAGCATTTT
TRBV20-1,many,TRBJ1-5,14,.,CSAKPGHRDQPQHF,TGCAGTGCTAAACCGGGACACAGAGATCAGCCCCAGCATTTT
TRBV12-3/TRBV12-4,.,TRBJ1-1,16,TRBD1,CASSRGRGGQVTEAFF,TGTGCCAGCAGCCGTGGTCGAGGGGGACAGGTCACTGAAGCTTTCTTT
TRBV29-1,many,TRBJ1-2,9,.,CSVQTGYTF,TGCAGCGTTCAAACTGGCTACACCTTC
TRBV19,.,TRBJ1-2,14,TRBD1,CASSTQWTGNGYTF,TGTGCCAGTAGTACACAATGGACAGGGAACGGCTACACCTTC
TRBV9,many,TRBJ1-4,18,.,CASSVGTETGGVGEKLFF,TGTGCCAGCAGCGTAGGAACCGAGACGGGTGGTGTCGGAGAAAAACTGTTTTTT
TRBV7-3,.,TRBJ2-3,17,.,CASSSTASGRGTDTQYF,TGTGCCAGCAGCTCCACCGCATCGGGACGGGGCACAGATACGCAGTATTTT
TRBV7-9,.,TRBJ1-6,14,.,CASSSRDIHPPLHF,TGTGCCAGCAGCTCGAGGGACATTCACCCACCCCTCCACTTT
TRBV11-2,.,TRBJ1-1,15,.,CASSVKGGGRTEAFF,TGTGCCAGCAGCGTCAAGGGGGGGGGTAGGACTGAAGCTTTCTTT
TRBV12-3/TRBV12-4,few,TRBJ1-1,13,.,CASTPRGHTEAFF,TGTGCCAGCACCCCCAGGGGTCACACTGAAGCTTTCTTT
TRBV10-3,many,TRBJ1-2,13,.,CAISESWSGGYTF,TGTGCCATCAGTGAGTCGTGGTCCGGGGGCTACACCTTC
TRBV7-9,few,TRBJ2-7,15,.,CASSLDRPSSYEQYF,TGTGCCAGCAGCCTCGACCGGCCGAGCTCCTACGAGCAGTACTTC
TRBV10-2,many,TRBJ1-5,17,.,CASSEVAGRSSNQPQHF,TGCGCCAGCAGTGAGGTGGCAGGGAGAAGTTCGAATCAGCCCCAGCATTTT
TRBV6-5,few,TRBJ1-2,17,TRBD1,CASSPDRGRGGNYGYTF,TGTGCCAGCAGTCCGGACAGGGGGCGAGGTGGTAACTATGGCTACACCTTC
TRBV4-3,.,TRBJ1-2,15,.,CASSQVSATNYGYTF,TGCGCCAGCAGCCAAGTTTCGGCTACTAACTATGGCTACACCTTC
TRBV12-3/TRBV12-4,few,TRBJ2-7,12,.,CASSAPPYEQYF,TGTGCCAGCAGCGCCCCCCCCTACGAGCAGTACTTC